The rows below give T cell receptor beta chains drawn from one sample of a study of blood T cell repertoires in COVID-19. Data came from immunoSEQ multiplex PCR; TCRdb stores just in-frame clones and leaves some out. The sample carries a few hundred thousand clones, around 84% recorded once. The material sequenced was peripheral blood. These receptors all stem from a woman younger than 30 with acute or convalescent COVID-19. CDR3s include the opening cysteine and the closing phenylalanine or tryptophan. The D gene is left open where the match is weak. Clone size is given for some rows only: seen once, a few or many times, or a class if the clone is expanded.

v_gene: TRBV6-5
abundance: -
j_gene: TRBJ1-2
d_gene: TRBD1
CDR3aa: CASSYGQVEGYTF
CDR3nt: TGTGCCAGCAGTTATGGACAGGTCGAAGGCTACACCTTC

v_gene: TRBV21-1
abundance: few
j_gene: TRBJ1-1
d_gene: -
CDR3aa: CASSKDADSTEAFF
CDR3nt: TGTGCCAGCAGCAAAGACGCAGACTCCACTGAAGCTTTCTTT

v_gene: TRBV27
abundance: once
j_gene: TRBJ1-5
d_gene: -
CDR3aa: CASSLSSTGGQPQHF
CDR3nt: TGTGCCAGCAGTTTATCCTCGACAGGTGGTCAGCCCCAGCATTTT

v_gene: TRBV3-1/TRBV3-2
abundance: -
j_gene: TRBJ1-5
d_gene: -
CDR3aa: CASSQGRGGQPQHF
CDR3nt: TGTGCCAGCAGCCAAGGGCGGGGTGGTCAGCCCCAGCATTTT

v_gene: TRBV19
abundance: -
j_gene: TRBJ1-5
d_gene: -
CDR3aa: CASSGGSHSNQPQHF
CDR3nt: TGTGCCAGTAGTGGGGGGTCTCATAGCAATCAGCCCCAGCATTTT

v_gene: TRBV5-6
abundance: -
j_gene: TRBJ2-1
d_gene: -
CDR3aa: CASSLGGVSYNEQFF
CDR3nt: TGTGCCAGCAGTTTAGGTGGAGTCTCCTACAATGAGCAGTTCTTC

v_gene: TRBV30
abundance: -
j_gene: TRBJ2-1
d_gene: TRBD1
CDR3aa: CAWSIAPGQAIF
CDR3nt: TGTGCCTGGAGTATAGCTCCGGGACAGGCGATCTTC

v_gene: TRBV12-5
abundance: few
j_gene: TRBJ2-6
d_gene: TRBD1
CDR3aa: CASGPGTDPSSGANVLTF
CDR3nt: TGTGCTAGTGGCCCCGGGACAGATCCTAGCTCTGGGGCCAACGTCCTGACTTTC

v_gene: TRBV28
abundance: -
j_gene: TRBJ2-3
d_gene: TRBD1
CDR3aa: CASSSDRGGTDTQYF
CDR3nt: TGTGCCAGCAGTTCCGACAGGGGTGGCACAGATACGCAGTATTTT

v_gene: TRBV15
abundance: few
j_gene: TRBJ1-4
d_gene: TRBD1
CDR3aa: CATSTGQGEEKLFF
CDR3nt: TGTGCCACCAGCACAGGGCAGGGGGAGGAAAAACTGTTTTTT

v_gene: TRBV2
abundance: few
j_gene: TRBJ2-5
d_gene: TRBD2
CDR3aa: CASRRGSGSRGGETQYF
CDR3nt: TGTGCCAGCAGGAGGGGTAGCGGGAGTCGAGGAGGAGAGACCCAGTACTTC

v_gene: TRBV9
abundance: -
j_gene: TRBJ1-5
d_gene: -
CDR3aa: CASSVGNSNQPQHF
CDR3nt: TGTGCCAGCAGCGTAGGTAATAGCAATCAGCCCCAGCATTTT

v_gene: TRBV29-1
abundance: -
j_gene: TRBJ2-3
d_gene: TRBD2
CDR3aa: CSVVSLAGGQYF
CDR3nt: TGCAGCGTTGTGTCACTGGCGGGGGGGCAGTATTTT

v_gene: TRBV5-1
abundance: once
j_gene: TRBJ1-5
d_gene: -
CDR3aa: CASSLEPGTNQPQHF
CDR3nt: TGCGCCAGCAGCTTGGAACCGGGGACAAATCAGCCCCAGCATTTT

v_gene: TRBV9
abundance: -
j_gene: TRBJ2-7
d_gene: -
CDR3aa: CASSVDLGADEQYF
CDR3nt: TGTGCCAGCAGCGTAGATCTGGGGGCCGACGAGCAGTACTTC

v_gene: TRBV7-3
abundance: -
j_gene: TRBJ2-3
d_gene: TRBD2
CDR3aa: CASSPGLAGAQGDTQYF
CDR3nt: TGTGCCAGCAGCCCAGGACTAGCGGGAGCCCAAGGCGATACGCAGTATTTT

v_gene: TRBV30
abundance: -
j_gene: TRBJ1-2
d_gene: TRBD1
CDR3aa: CAWSVEYTGGGYGYTF
CDR3nt: TGTGCCTGGAGTGTGGAGTATACAGGGGGCGGTTATGGCTACACCTTC